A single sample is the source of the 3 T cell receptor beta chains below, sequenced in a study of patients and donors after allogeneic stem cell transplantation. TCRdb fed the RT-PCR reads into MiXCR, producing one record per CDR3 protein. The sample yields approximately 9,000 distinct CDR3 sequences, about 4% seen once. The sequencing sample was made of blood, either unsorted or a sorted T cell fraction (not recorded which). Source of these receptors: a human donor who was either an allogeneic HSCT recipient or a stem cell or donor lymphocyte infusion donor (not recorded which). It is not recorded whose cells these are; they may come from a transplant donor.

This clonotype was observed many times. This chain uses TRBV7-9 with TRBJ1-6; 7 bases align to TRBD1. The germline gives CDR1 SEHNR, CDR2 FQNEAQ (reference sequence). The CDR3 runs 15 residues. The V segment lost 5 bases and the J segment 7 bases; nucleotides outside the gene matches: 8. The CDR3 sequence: CASSPGTASNSPLHF. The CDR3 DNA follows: TGTGCCAGCAGCCCCGGGACAGCTTCAAATTCACCCCTCCACTTT.

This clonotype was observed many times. For the CDR3, the DNA is TGCAGTGCGGCAGGGTACACTGAAGCTTTCTTT. Amino acids: CSAAGYTEAFF. V is TRBV20-1 and J is TRBJ1-1; possibly TRBD1 for D (5 bases). V gave up 6 bases and J gave up 3 bases, with 8 bases separating them. Germline V gene lookup returns CDR1 DFQATT and CDR2 SNEGSKA (reference sequence). This CDR3 is 11 amino acids long.

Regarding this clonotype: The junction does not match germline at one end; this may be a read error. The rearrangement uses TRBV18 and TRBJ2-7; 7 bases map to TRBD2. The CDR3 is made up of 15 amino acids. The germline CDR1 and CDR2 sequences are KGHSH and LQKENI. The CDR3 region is CASSYREVSSYEKYF. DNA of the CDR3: TGTGCCAGCTCTTATCGGGAGGTTAGCTCCTACGAGAAGTACTTC.